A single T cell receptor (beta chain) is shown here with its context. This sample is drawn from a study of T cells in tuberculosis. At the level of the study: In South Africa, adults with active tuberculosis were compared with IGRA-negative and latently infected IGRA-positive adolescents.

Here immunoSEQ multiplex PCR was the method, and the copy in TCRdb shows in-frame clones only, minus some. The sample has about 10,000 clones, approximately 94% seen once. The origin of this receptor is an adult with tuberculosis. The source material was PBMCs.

CDR3 coding DNA: TGTGCTAGTGGTTTGGCGTTAGCAGATACGCAGTATTTT. It is translated as CASGLALADTQYF. V usage is TRBV12-5 and J usage is TRBJ2-3; D unresolved. V was trimmed by 1 base and J by 4 bases, leaving 6 bases between them. This CDR3 has 13 residues. The germline V gene has CDR1 LGHNT and CDR2 FRNRAP.